One and the same sample provided the 32 T cell receptor beta chains below, sequenced in a study of cytomegalovirus exposure and HLA in healthy donors. Vbeta (60) and Jbeta (13) primers were used in the PCR. The method was immunoSEQ multiplex PCR; TCRdb's version includes in-frame clones alone and lacks a portion of them. The data show 150,000 or so clones, roughly 80% seen once. The source material was PBMCs. The origin of the receptors is a man aged 50 to 60 in good health and CMV-seropositive.

This clone occurred a few times. The V gene is TRBV9, the J gene TRBJ1-1, with a tentative D call TRBD1 (5 bases). The CDR3 contains 14 residues. Germline CDR1 and CDR2: SGDLS and YYNGEE. V lost 0 bases to trimming and J lost 4 bases, with 10 bases between them. In nucleotides, the CDR3 is TGTGCCAGCAGCGTAGGCAGGGTTAGCACTGAAGCTTTCTTT. Amino acid sequence: CASSVGRVSTEAFF.

CDR3 protein: CASSSKRAGEQYF. CDR3 nucleotide sequence: TGTGCCAGCAGTTCCAAACGGGCGGGGGAGCAGTACTTC. The V and J genes are TRBV27 and TRBJ2-7; D possibly corresponds to TRBD2 (6 bases). V gave up 4 bases and J gave up 7 bases, with 14 bases separating them. CDR1 and CDR2 (germline): MNHEY, SMNVEV (reference sequence). The CDR3 spans 13 residues.

The chain couples TRBV30 to TRBJ2-3; 8 positions match TRBD2. This CDR3 contains 15 residues. V lost 2 bases and J lost 0; bases outside the gene matches: 4. The V gene's germline CDR1 is GTSNPN and CDR2 SVGIG (reference sequence). The CDR3 sequence: CAWSSGGFSTDTQYF. CDR3 DNA: TGTGCCTGGAGTAGCGGGGGTTTTAGCACAGATACGCAGTATTTT.

The CDR3 here is CASRNLQGRAYDEQFF. Written as DNA, the CDR3 is TGTGCCAGCAGGAACCTACAGGGGAGAGCGTACGATGAGCAGTTCTTC. V and J are TRBV6-6 and TRBJ2-1, with 7 bases lining up with TRBD1. V lost 6 bases to trimming and J lost 8 bases; unmatched junction nucleotides: 16. Germline V gene lookup returns CDR1 MNHNY and CDR2 SVGAGI (reference sequence). The CDR3 runs 16 residues.

The V call is TRBV5-5, the J call TRBJ1-5; D unresolved. V gave up 0 bases and J gave up 9 bases, with 7 bases separating them. This CDR3 comprises 12 residues. Germline V CDR1 and CDR2: SGHKS, YYEKEE (reference sequence). Here the CDR3 DNA reads TGTGCCAGCAGCTTGGACACGGGGCCCCAGCATTTT. Its protein product is CASSLDTGPQHF.

The chain combines TRBV28 with TRBJ1-2; a weak D match, TRBD1 (5 bases). The V and J ends lost 2 bases and 2 bases respectively, with 15 bases between them. Germline CDR1 is MDHEN and CDR2 is SYDVKM. The CDR3 extends over 16 amino acids. CDR3 in amino acids: CASSLGGAYSNYGYTF. DNA of the CDR3: TGTGCCAGCAGTTTAGGAGGGGCCTACTCCAACTATGGCTACACCTTC.

The chain couples TRBV7-2 to TRBJ1-2; D remains unclear. This CDR3 is built from 17 residues. Trimming removed 5 bases from V and 3 bases from J, with 22 bases in between. CDR1 is SGHTA and CDR2 is FQGNSA in the germline V gene. The CDR3 protein is CASSPSDSTLTYYGYTF. The CDR3 bases are TGTGCCAGCAGCCCGTCCGACTCAACCCTGACTTACTATGGCTACACCTTC.

The CDR3 nucleotides are TGTGCCAGCAGCCCCCAGTCAGGGCCTGGAAACACCATATATTTT. Translated, it gives CASSPQSGPGNTIYF. The chain links TRBV7-2 to TRBJ1-3, with D maybe TRBD1 (5 bases). From germline, CDR1 is SGHTA and CDR2 FQGNSA. Trimming removed 5 bases from V and 2 bases from J, with 13 bases in between. This CDR3 spans 15 amino acids.

V and J are TRBV19 and TRBJ1-5; the D is unclear. Looked up from germline, CDR1 is LNHDA and CDR2 is SQIVND (reference sequence). The V end was cut by 3 bases, the J end by 4 bases, with 7 bases between. There are 13 residues in the CDR3. CDR3 DNA sequence: TGTGCCAGTAGTATGAGGGAGAATCAGCCCCAGCATTTT. This encodes CASSMRENQPQHF.

The rearrangement links TRBV6-5 to TRBJ2-7, with D unclear. CDR1 is MNHEY and CDR2 is SVGAGI in the germline V gene. The CDR3 length is 11 residues. Trimming removed 1 base from V and 5 bases from J, with 3 bases in between. The CDR3 region has the DNA TGTGCCAGCAGTTACTTCGACGAGCAGTACTTC. This translates into CASSYFDEQYF.

The count of this clone is one. The chain combines TRBV9 with TRBJ2-1; 10 bases fit TRBD2. Germline V gene lookup returns CDR1 SGDLS and CDR2 YYNGEE. With V trimmed by 4 bases and J by 10 bases, 11 bases remained unmatched. The CDR3 totals 15 residues. The CDR3 DNA is TGTGCCAGCAGCATCCTCAGCGGGGGGGTGGGGGAGCAGTTCTTC. Translation: CASSILSGGVGEQFF.

The chain joins TRBV5-1 to TRBJ2-1, with 9 bases that match TRBD2. Germline CDR1 reads SGHRS; CDR2 reads YFSETQ. This CDR3 has 15 amino acids. V trimming: 3 bases; J trimming: 7 bases; junction bases outside the gene matches: 8. CDR3 region: CASSSLAGSLNEQFF. The CDR3 DNA sequence: TGCGCCAGCAGCTCTCTAGCGGGAAGCTTGAATGAGCAGTTCTTC.

This clone has only a few counts. This chain links TRBV29-1 with TRBJ2-7, with TRBD1 matching over 7 bases. The J segment lost 5 bases and the V segment lost 7 bases, leaving 5 bases of the junction unmatched. Germline V gives CDR1 SQVTM, CDR2 ANQGSEA. CDR3 length: 11 amino acids. CDR3: CSAGQINEQYF. CDR3 nucleotides: TGCAGCGCGGGACAGATCAACGAGCAGTACTTC.

This clone was seen more than once but under ten times. V is TRBV11-3 and J is TRBJ2-1, with 11 nucleotides matching TRBD2. V trimming: 5 bases; J trimming: 4 bases; junction bases outside the gene matches: 7. From germline, CDR1 is SGHNT and CDR2 YENEEA. CDR3 length: 16 residues. CDR3 region: CASSPGTSGRYNEQFF. CDR3 DNA: TGTGCCAGCAGCCCGGGGACTAGCGGACGGTACAATGAGCAGTTCTTC.

V usage is TRBV6-1 and J usage is TRBJ2-5; D is unresolved. Germline V lookup: CDR1 MNHNS, CDR2 SASEGT. This CDR3 region has 14 residues. V lost 4 bases and J 5 bases, leaving 14 bases between the germline ends. The CDR3 coding sequence is TGTGCCAGCAGTGGAGGTCAGCCGTGGGAGACCCAGTACTTC. Protein sequence: CASSGGQPWETQYF.

This clone was seen a few times. CDR3 sequence (DNA): TGTGCCCAGAACGATGGAATTGGGCCCGGGGAGCTGTTTTTT. It codes for CAQNDGIGPGELFF. The rearrangement uses TRBV30 and TRBJ2-2; D gene unclear. CDR1 is GTSNPN, CDR2 SVGIG, per germline (reference sequence). This CDR3 contains 14 residues. Trimming pared 8 bases from V and 6 bases from J, leaving 19 bases between.

This chain joins TRBV6-6 and TRBJ1-6; D ambiguous. The V end was cut by 6 bases, the J end by 10 bases, with 16 bases between. This CDR3 is 14 amino acids long. Germline V CDR1 and CDR2: MNHNY, SVGAGI (reference sequence). The CDR3 nucleotides read TGTGCCAGCAGCCTGACGAGGGTGGAATCACCCCTCCACTTT. Its protein product is CASSLTRVESPLHF.

This chain connects TRBV5-4 to TRBJ1-1, with TRBD1 matching 9 bases. The CDR3 consists of 14 residues. V lost 4 bases, J lost 11 bases, and 12 bases stayed unmatched. Germline V gene data show CDR1 as SGHNT and CDR2 as YYREEE (reference sequence). CDR3 nucleotides: TGTGCCAGCAGCCCCCCCTTCGGGACAGGGTTGGCTTTCTTT. Its protein is CASSPPFGTGLAFF.

This clone has a single count. The CDR3 coding sequence is TGCGCCAGCAGCCAGTATCCGCTCGGCGGTGAGCAGTTCTTC. Amino acid sequence: CASSQYPLGGEQFF. The V and J genes are TRBV4-3 and TRBJ2-1; D gene ambiguous. The CDR3 loop spans 14 amino acids. The germline gives CDR1 LGHNA, CDR2 YSLEER. V lost 3 bases, J lost 9 bases, and 15 bases lay in between.

This clone was observed once. The CDR3 here is CASSRTSGGAHEQFF. CDR3 in DNA: TGCGCCAGCAGCCGGACTAGCGGGGGGGCCCATGAGCAGTTCTTC. J is TRBJ2-1 and V is TRBV5-1; the match to TRBD2 covers 15 bases. J lost 8 bases, V lost 4 bases, and 4 bases had no gene match. CDR1 and CDR2 (germline): SGHRS, YFSETQ. This CDR3 has 15 residues.

J is TRBJ2-7 and V is TRBV11-2, with TRBD2 identical over 8 bases. The CDR3 contains 18 residues. J lost 5 bases, V lost 5 bases, and 20 bases had no gene match. CDR1 and CDR2 from the germline V gene are SGHAT and FQNNGV. The chain's CDR3 is CASSPGGVIGGPNDEQYF. For the CDR3, the DNA is TGTGCCAGCAGCCCGGGGGGGGTTATCGGGGGGCCCAATGACGAGCAGTACTTC.

The sample holds one count of this clone. The chain couples TRBV11-2 to TRBJ1-1; D possibly corresponds to TRBD1 (5 bases). The CDR3 covers 14 residues. Trimming pared 1 base from V and 1 base from J, leaving 7 bases between. Germline loops: CDR1 SGHAT, CDR2 FQNNGV. The CDR3 loop is CASSLAGGNTEAFF. The CDR3 bases are TGTGCCAGCAGCTTAGCGGGGGGGAACACTGAAGCTTTCTTT. Full variable domain (missing parts from reference TRBV11-2 and TRBJ1-1): EAGVAQSPRYKIIEKRQSVAFWCNPISGHATLYWYQQILGQGPKLLIQFQNNGVVDDSQLPKDRFSAERLKGVDSTLKIQPAKLEDSAVYLCASSLAGGNTEAFFGQGTRLTVV.

This chain uses TRBV7-3 with TRBJ1-6; D uncertain. Trimming pared 5 bases from V and 7 bases from J, leaving 18 bases between. The V gene's germline CDR1 is SGHTA and CDR2 FQGTGA. The CDR3 has 16 amino acids. CDR3 coding DNA: TGTGCCAGCAGCCCCGGAGGACCTCTTTCAAATTCACCCCTCCACTTT. Encoded protein: CASSPGGPLSNSPLHF. Drawing the rest from reference TRBV7-3 and TRBJ1-6, the complete variable domain is GAGVSQTPSNKVTEKGKYVELRCDPISGHTALYWYRQSLGQGPEFLIYFQGTGAADDSGLPNDRFFAVRPEGSVSTLKIQRTERGDSAVYLCASSPGGPLSNSPLHFGNGTRLTVT.

The chain employs TRBV4-3 and TRBJ2-5, with 7 bases aligning to TRBD1. The germline CDR1 and CDR2 sequences are LGHNA and YSLEER. V shed 8 bases, J shed 5 bases, and the junction held 17 bases outside the gene matches. This CDR3 is 16 amino acids long. In DNA, the CDR3 is TGCGCCAGCGGGAAGGGGGCGTTGGGTTGGCTGGAGACCCAGTACTTC. Protein: CASGKGALGWLETQYF.

The chain combines TRBV4-1 with TRBJ2-3; 7 nucleotides agree with TRBD1. The CDR3 sequence is 16 residues long. Germline trimming cut 4 bases from V and 3 bases from J; bases unmatched to any gene: 10. Germline CDR1 and CDR2: MGHRA and YSYEKL. For the CDR3, the DNA is TGCGCCAGCAGCCCTTTCCCGACAGGGAAGACAGATACGCAGTATTTT. Its protein product is CASSPFPTGKTDTQYF.

V is TRBV14 and J is TRBJ2-5; 11 bases fit TRBD2. Germline values: CDR1 SGHDN, CDR2 FVKESK. With 4 bases clipped from V and 5 bases from J, the junction kept 6 bases outside the gene matches. The CDR3 extends over 15 amino acids. The CDR3 loop reads CASSRGLAGGETQYF. The CDR3 DNA follows: TGTGCCAGCAGCCGCGGACTAGCGGGCGGTGAGACCCAGTACTTC.

The chain couples TRBV7-2 to TRBJ2-1, with D possibly matching TRBD2 (5 bases). CDR1 and CDR2 from the germline V gene are SGHTA and FQGNSA. The CDR3 is 14 residues long. Trimming removed 5 bases at V and 5 bases at J, with 13 bases between. CDR3 sequence: CASSKTGSNNEQFF. The CDR3 nucleotides read TGTGCCAGCAGCAAGACGGGATCCAACAATGAGCAGTTCTTC.

The chain has TRBV4-2 and TRBJ2-1, with 7 bases fitting TRBD2. This CDR3 spans 14 amino acids. V gave up 1 base and J gave up 3 bases; unmatched junction bases: 0. Germline CDR1 LGHNA, CDR2 YNFKEQ. This chain's CDR3 is CASSQASGYNEQFF. The CDR3 DNA reads TGTGCCAGCAGCCAAGCTAGCGGCTACAATGAGCAGTTCTTC.

V usage is TRBV28 and J usage is TRBJ1-2, with D uncertain. Trimming stripped 5 bases from V and 4 bases from J, with 8 bases between. Germline CDR1 and CDR2: MDHEN and SYDVKM. This CDR3 region has 12 residues. The CDR3, as DNA: TGTGCCAGCAGTCCCCGGGGCTATGGCTACACCTTC. Its protein product is CASSPRGYGYTF.

This clone occurred once. The chain combines TRBV5-1 with TRBJ2-5; 12 bases fit TRBD1. CDR1 and CDR2 from the germline V gene are SGHRS and YFSETQ. V lost 0 bases to trimming and J lost 5 bases; unmatched junction nucleotides: 8. The length of the CDR3 is 17 residues. The CDR3 coding sequence is TGCGCCAGCAGCTTGGGATGGGGACAGGGGGCTCGGGAGACCCAGTACTTC. Translated: CASSLGWGQGARETQYF.

J is TRBJ1-2 and V is TRBV5-4; unclear D gene. Trimming left V 6 bases short and J 2 bases short, with 14 bases between. Germline values: CDR1 SGHNT, CDR2 YYREEE (reference sequence). The CDR3 extends over 14 amino acids. This CDR3 reads CASTLAQLNYGYTF. As DNA, the CDR3 is TGTGCCAGCACCCTAGCACAGTTAAACTATGGCTACACCTTC. Based on the CDR3 plus reference TRBV5-4 and TRBJ1-2, the full variable domain is ETGVTQSPTHLIKTRGQQVTLRCSSQSGHNTVSWYQQALGQGPQFIFQYYREEENGRGNFPPRFSGLQFPNYSSELNVNALELDDSALYLCASTLAQLNYGYTFGSGTRLTVV.

The sample holds one count of this clone. The J gene is TRBJ2-7, the V gene TRBV9; 7 nucleotides match TRBD1. V trimming: 4 bases; J trimming: 4 bases; junction bases outside the gene matches: 14. From germline, CDR1 is SGDLS and CDR2 YYNGEE. The CDR3 sequence is 16 residues long. CDR3: CASSPNPGTVGYEQYF. The DNA of the CDR3 is TGTGCCAGCAGCCCCAATCCCGGGACAGTCGGTTACGAGCAGTACTTC.